The 8 T cell receptor beta chains reported below all come from one sample, sequenced in a study of T cell responses to AZD1222 COVID-19 vaccine. Clones were read by immunoSEQ multiplex PCR, and TCRdb kept only the in-frame ones, dropping some. The table lists around 99,000 clones, roughly 90% of them singletons. Sequencing used peripheral blood, obtained 28 days after the second AZD1222 dose. The receptors were sampled from an adult who received the AZD1222 COVID-19 vaccine.

This CDR3 reads CASSYRSSGLTYEQYF. CDR3 in DNA: TGTGCCAGCAGTTACCGTTCCAGCGGGCTGACCTACGAGCAGTACTTC. This chain joins TRBV6-2 or TRBV6-3 and TRBJ2-7, with D possibly matching TRBD2 (6 bases). Between the trimmed V and J ends, which lost 2 bases and 2 bases, there was a span of 16 bases. CDR1 MNHEY and CDR2 SVGEGT come from the germline V gene. The CDR3 contains 16 residues.

V gene TRBV5-1 combines with J gene TRBJ2-3; D may match TRBD1 or TRBD2 (6 bases each). Trimming took 2 bases from V and 6 from J, leaving 13 bases between them. The CDR3 sequence is 14 residues long. In germline, CDR1 is SGHRS, CDR2 YFSETQ. This chain's CDR3 is CASSFPGARDTQYF. CDR3 DNA: TGCGCCAGCAGCTTCCCGGGGGCTCGGGATACGCAGTATTTT. The whole variable domain, filled in from reference TRBV5-1 and TRBJ2-3, reads KAGVTQTPRYLIKTRGQQVTLSCSPISGHRSVSWYQQTPGQGLQFLFEYFSETQRNKGNFPGRFSGRQFSNSRSEMNVSTLELGDSALYLCASSFPGARDTQYFGPGTRLTVL.

J is TRBJ1-5 and V is TRBV7-9; TRBD1 agrees at 8 bases. Germline V lookup: CDR1 SEHNR, CDR2 FQNEAQ (reference sequence). With V trimmed by 1 base and J by 10 bases, 12 bases remained unmatched. This CDR3 has 16 residues. The CDR3 reads CASSLGPRGLREPQHF. The CDR3 DNA follows: TGTGCCAGCAGCTTAGGCCCCAGGGGGCTAAGGGAACCCCAGCATTTT.

The gene calls are TRBV6-2 or TRBV6-3 and TRBJ2-7; TRBD2 aligns across 11 bases. The V gene end was trimmed by 2 bases and the J gene end by 0 bases; junction bases not matched to a gene: 6. This CDR3 is built from 17 residues. Looked up from germline, CDR1 is MNHEY and CDR2 is SVGEGT. The CDR3 sequence is CASSYGTSGADSYEQYF. Here the CDR3 DNA reads TGTGCCAGCAGTTACGGGACTAGCGGAGCGGACTCCTACGAGCAGTACTTC.

This clone appeared once. The chain has TRBV6-6 and TRBJ2-4, with 7 bases identical to TRBD1. Per the germline V gene, CDR1 is MNHNY and CDR2 is SVGAGI (reference sequence). The CDR3 spans 16 residues. The J segment lost 2 bases and the V segment lost 7 bases, leaving 11 bases of the junction unmatched. As DNA, the CDR3 is TGTGCCAGCATCGGAGACAGGGCGGATTCCAAAAACATTCAGTACTTC. Translation: CASIGDRADSKNIQYF.

The rearrangement joins TRBV5-6 to TRBJ2-5; 7 bases agree with TRBD1. Germline values: CDR1 SGHDT, CDR2 YYEEEE. Trimming removed 6 bases from V and 5 bases from J; junction bases left unmatched: 19. The CDR3 contains 17 residues. The DNA of the CDR3 is TGTGCCAGCAACCTCTGGCCTGGGACAGCCAGTGGGGAGACCCAGTACTTC. This translates into CASNLWPGTASGETQYF.

The chain recombines TRBV28 with TRBJ1-2, with TRBD1 as a possible D gene (5 bases). Trimming removed 7 bases at V and 0 bases at J, with 12 bases between. Germline values: CDR1 MDHEN, CDR2 SYDVKM. This CDR3 comprises 14 residues. The chain's CDR3 is CASTLPGTNYGYTF. The CDR3 coding sequence is TGTGCCAGCACCCTCCCAGGGACTAACTATGGCTACACCTTC.

The chain joins TRBV7-2 to TRBJ2-4; 7 bases match TRBD2. The CDR3 runs 13 residues. V dropped 3 bases and J dropped 6; count of bases not matched to a gene: 2. Per germline, CDR1 SGHTA and CDR2 FQGNSA. The CDR3 spells CASSFGGGNIQYF. The CDR3 DNA is TGTGCCAGCAGCTTTGGCGGGGGAAACATTCAGTACTTC. Drawing the rest from reference TRBV7-2 and TRBJ2-4, the complete variable domain is GAGVSQSPSNKVTEKGKDVELRCDPISGHTALYWYRQSLGQGLEFLIYFQGNSAPDKSGLPSDRFSAERTGGSVSTLTIQRTQQEDSAVYLCASSFGGGNIQYFGAGTRLSVL.